This T cell receptor (beta chain) was documented in a study of vaccination and CD4 T cells after COVID-19. Across the whole study: Median time from second vaccine dose to sampling was 72 days (14 to 241).

Study-wide findings and caveats: Looking at convalescent patients, a median approximately 86% of reactive clones were present only post-vaccination.

Noted treatment: approximately nine-day PBMC culture with coronavirus spike peptide pools or control peptides (ViraFEST assay). Worth noting for this clonotype: Antigen specificity is unknown.

The CDR3 loop spans 14 amino acids. Germline V gene lookup returns CDR1 DFQATT and CDR2 SNEGSKA (reference sequence). V dropped 4 bases and J dropped 2; count of bases not matched to a gene: 4. The Oncomine TCR Beta short-read assay sequenced DNA from cultured CD4+ T cells. A single record per CDR3 protein comes from TCRdb applying MiXCR to the PCR reads. In the table there are 9,000 to 15,000 distinct CDR3 sequences, 76% of which are singletons. The chain couples TRBV20-1 to TRBJ1-3; 8 positions match TRBD1. The sequenced sample consisted of CD4+ T cells from blood, cultured in vitro. The source of this sequence is a human donor who had recovered from COVID-19. The CDR3 nucleotides are TGCAGTGCTATACAGGGGGTTGCTGGAAACACCATATATTTT. As protein: CSAIQGVAGNTIYF.